The rows below give T cell receptor beta chains drawn from one sample of a study of blood T cells in healthy people across ages. From the 5' RACE reads, TCRdb called clonotypes with MiXCR, one entry per CDR3 protein. The table includes fewer than 2,000,000 distinct CDR3 sequences, 30% to 40% detected once. Sequenced material: blood. These receptors all come from a human donor in good health. CDR3s include the opening cysteine and the closing phenylalanine or tryptophan. Each record gives: clone size, J gene, CDR3 length, V gene, D gene, CDR3 protein, CDR3 DNA. A D gene is named only where the DNA matches it firmly. The listing skips clone size in some rows; elsewhere it reads once, few, many or a size class.

few | TRBJ1-4 | 14 | TRBV5-5 | TRBD1 | CASSWDSINEKLFF | TGTGCCAGCAGTTGGGACAGTATAAATGAAAAACTGTTTTTT
- | TRBJ1-2 | 18 | TRBV10-3 | TRBD1 | CAISASSGTAPTNYGYTF | TGTGCCATCAGCGCCAGCTCCGGGACAGCCCCTACAAACTATGGCTACACCTTC
- | TRBJ1-1 | 14 | TRBV5-1 | TRBD1 | CASKGQGDFTEAFF | TGCGCCAGCAAGGGACAGGGCGATTTTACTGAAGCTTTCTTT
- | TRBJ1-2 | 14 | TRBV28 | TRBD1 | CASAGQVSLYGHTF | TGTGCCAGCGCCGGACAGGTCTCCCTCTATGGCCACACCTTC
- | TRBJ2-7 | 14 | TRBV5-1 | - | CASSSGQPGAEQYF | TGCGCCAGCAGTTCTGGACAGCCGGGGGCCGAGCAGTACTTC
- | TRBJ1-4 | 17 | TRBV6-5 | TRBD1 | CVSSYSVLDRAAEKLFF | TGTGTCAGCAGTTACTCGGTTCTGGACAGGGCGGCTGAAAAACTGTTTTTT
- | TRBJ2-7 | 15 | TRBV3-1 | TRBD1 | CAGSHRDREVREQYF | TGTGCCGGCAGCCACCGGGACAGGGAAGTCAGGGAGCAGTACTTC
- | TRBJ2-7 | 12 | TRBV4-1 | - | CASSHDRSEQYF | TGCGCCAGCAGCCACGACCGATCCGAGCAGTACTTC
- | TRBJ2-3 | 13 | TRBV20-1 | TRBD2 | CSASLRGGDTQYF | TGCAGTGCTTCCTTACGGGGGGGGGATACGCAGTATTTT
- | TRBJ2-7 | 15 | TRBV27 | - | CASSLLGTATYEQYF | TGTGCCAGCAGTCTGCTTGGGACGGCCACCTACGAGCAGTACTTC
- | TRBJ1-4 | 13 | TRBV29-1 | TRBD1 | CSAWTGSEEKLFF | TGCAGCGCCTGGACAGGGTCGGAAGAAAAACTGTTTTTT
- | TRBJ2-7 | 13 | TRBV20-1 | - | CSATKTGTYEQYF | TGCAGTGCTACGAAGACGGGAACCTACGAGCAGTACTTC
- | TRBJ1-2 | 14 | TRBV2 | - | CASSEAQRTYGYTF | TGTGCCAGCAGTGAAGCCCAACGGACCTATGGCTACACCTTC
few | TRBJ2-7 | 15 | TRBV7-2 | TRBD1 | CASSLGGQGQDEQYF | TGTGCCAGCAGCTTAGGAGGACAGGGTCAGGACGAGCAGTACTTC
- | TRBJ1-1 | 14 | TRBV5-6 | - | CASTVPGVNTEAFF | TGTGCCAGCACTGTTCCCGGGGTGAACACTGAAGCTTTCTTT
few | TRBJ2-1 | 15 | TRBV7-2 | - | CASTFRQFDYNEQFF | TGTGCCAGCACCTTCAGACAGTTCGACTACAATGAGCAGTTCTTC
few | TRBJ2-3 | 16 | TRBV7-2 | - | CASSVEGTTVGDTQYF | TGTGCCAGCAGCGTAGAAGGAACTACGGTGGGGGATACGCAGTATTTT
few | TRBJ1-1 | 14 | TRBV12-5 | - | CASGLVDRNTEAFF | TGTGCTAGTGGTTTGGTAGACAGGAACACTGAAGCTTTCTTT
- | TRBJ2-1 | 18 | TRBV9 | - | CASSVDDPQGEAYNEQFF | TGTGCCAGCAGCGTAGATGACCCACAGGGTGAGGCCTACAATGAGCAGTTCTTC
few | TRBJ2-2 | 16 | TRBV5-6 | - | CASSLYGTPNTGELFF | TGTGCCAGCAGCTTGTACGGGACTCCGAACACCGGGGAGCTGTTTTTT
- | TRBJ1-2 | 14 | TRBV4-1 | TRBD1 | CASSPDRGAYGYTF | TGCGCCAGCAGCCCCGACAGGGGGGCCTATGGCTACACCTTC
- | TRBJ2-3 | 13 | TRBV7-3 | - | CASSSDEGLGQYF | TGTGCCAGCAGCTCCGACGAGGGGTTGGGGCAGTATTTT
once | TRBJ1-2 | 14 | TRBV5-1 | - | CASSLMTDSYGYTF | TGCGCCAGCAGCTTGATGACAGATAGCTATGGCTACACCTTC
- | TRBJ2-1 | 15 | TRBV6-4 | - | CASSDQAGLYNEQFF | TGTGCCAGCAGTGATCAGGCAGGTTTGTACAATGAGCAGTTCTTC
- | TRBJ2-3 | 16 | TRBV12-3/TRBV12-4 | TRBD1 | CASTLTGTGFTDMQYF | TGTGCCAGCACCCTTACCGGGACAGGGTTCACAGATATGCAGTATTTT
- | TRBJ2-1 | 16 | TRBV9 | - | CASSPDPGSSYNEQFF | TGTGCCAGCAGCCCAGACCCGGGGAGCTCCTACAATGAGCAGTTCTTC
few | TRBJ2-1 | 13 | TRBV29-1 | - | CSVVEGSNNEQFF | TGCAGCGTTGTCGAGGGTTCTAACAATGAGCAGTTCTTC
- | TRBJ2-7 | 13 | TRBV4-1 | - | CASSQAWAGEQYF | TGCGCCAGCAGCCAAGCTTGGGCGGGCGAGCAGTACTTC
few | TRBJ2-6 | 14 | TRBV10-3 | - | CAISSPSGANVLTF | TGTGCCATCAGTTCCCCGTCTGGGGCCAACGTCCTGACTTTC
- | TRBJ2-5 | 12 | TRBV5-1 | - | CASSDTGETQYF | TGCGCCAGCAGCGACACAGGGGAGACCCAGTACTTC
- | TRBJ2-3 | 15 | TRBV12-3/TRBV12-4 | - | CASSLDGISTDTQYF | TGTGCCAGCAGTTTGGATGGGATTAGCACAGATACGCAGTATTTT
- | TRBJ2-1 | 14 | TRBV6-2/TRBV6-3 | - | CASTLARDNNEQFF | TGTGCCAGCACCCTAGCTCGGGACAACAATGAGCAGTTCTTC
few | TRBJ1-1 | 14 | TRBV20-1 | TRBD1 | CSAPWTGENTEAFF | TGCAGTGCCCCCTGGACAGGAGAGAACACTGAAGCTTTCTTT
- | TRBJ2-3 | 14 | TRBV12-3/TRBV12-4 | - | CASSPTGTPDTQYF | TGTGCCAGCAGTCCGACAGGAACCCCAGATACGCAGTATTTT
few | TRBJ1-2 | 13 | TRBV6-5 | - | CASTPGATRGYTF | TGTGCCAGCACCCCGGGCGCTACTCGGGGCTACACCTTC
- | TRBJ1-2 | 13 | TRBV29-1 | - | CSVEPVGRDGYTF | TGCAGCGTTGAACCTGTCGGCAGAGATGGCTACACCTTC
- | TRBJ1-2 | 17 | TRBV7-9 | TRBD1 | CASSLAGTGGANYGYTF | TGTGCCAGCAGCTTAGCCGGGACAGGAGGAGCTAACTATGGCTACACCTTC
few | TRBJ2-2 | 14 | TRBV29-1 | TRBD2 | CSVEQTGGPGELFF | TGCAGCGTTGAACAGACGGGAGGACCCGGGGAGCTGTTTTTT
once | TRBJ1-6 | 13 | TRBV2 | - | CASIGTLNSPLHF | TGTGCCAGCATCGGAACACTTAACTCACCCCTCCACTTT
- | TRBJ1-5 | 11 | TRBV7-2 | - | CASTEKGPQHF | TGTGCCAGCACCGAAAAGGGGCCCCAGCATTTT
few | TRBJ2-1 | 13 | TRBV12-3/TRBV12-4 | - | CASSDNNSNEQFF | TGTGCCAGCAGTGACAACAATTCAAATGAGCAGTTCTTC
- | TRBJ2-7 | 14 | TRBV2 | TRBD1 | CASSAGGLLDEQYF | TGTGCCAGCAGCGCAGGGGGATTACTCGACGAGCAGTACTTC
- | TRBJ1-2 | 16 | TRBV7-9 | TRBD1 | CASSPSKGARVYGYTF | TGTGCCAGCAGCCCCAGTAAGGGGGCGCGGGTCTATGGCTACACCTTC
- | TRBJ2-7 | 16 | TRBV5-1 | - | CASSLPRVGQSYEQYF | TGCGCCAGCAGCTTGCCCCGAGTGGGGCAGTCCTACGAGCAGTACTTC
many | TRBJ2-6 | 13 | TRBV29-1 | - | CSTYSSGANVLTF | TGCAGCACATACAGCTCTGGGGCCAACGTCCTGACTTTC
many | TRBJ1-2 | 11 | TRBV20-1 | - | CSAADNYGYTF | TGCAGTGCCGCGGACAACTATGGCTACACCTTC
many | TRBJ1-1 | 16 | TRBV6-5 | - | CASSPSTGGGVTEAFF | TGTGCCAGCAGTCCAAGTACTGGCGGCGGCGTCACTGAAGCTTTCTTT
- | TRBJ1-6 | 14 | TRBV12-3/TRBV12-4 | TRBD1 | CASSPGQYNSPLHF | TGTGCCAGCAGTCCGGGACAGTATAATTCACCCCTCCACTTT
- | TRBJ1-2 | 15 | TRBV3-1 | TRBD1 | CASSHLLQGTEGYTF | TGTGCCAGCAGCCATCTTTTACAGGGGACGGAGGGCTACACCTTC
- | TRBJ2-2 | 16 | TRBV7-2 | - | CASSFDRNYNTGEQFF | TGTGCCAGCAGCTTCGACAGAAATTATAACACTGGGGAGCAGTTTTTT
- | TRBJ2-5 | 16 | TRBV11-3 | TRBD2 | CASSPRTSGGEETQYF | TGTGCCAGCAGCCCTCGGACTAGCGGGGGTGAAGAGACCCAGTACTTC
- | TRBJ2-1 | 14 | TRBV3-1 | - | CASSQETSTNEQFF | TGTGCCAGCAGCCAAGAAACTTCGACCAATGAGCAGTTCTTC
- | TRBJ2-3 | 16 | TRBV28 | - | CASSLFRAGGTDTQYF | TGTGCCAGCAGTTTATTTAGGGCAGGAGGCACAGATACGCAGTATTTT
- | TRBJ2-5 | 14 | TRBV28 | - | CASSNLPSWETQYF | TGTGCCAGCAGTAATCTACCCTCGTGGGAGACCCAGTACTTC